This TCR beta chain was recorded in a study of tumor-infiltrating lymphocytes in primary liver carcinoma (dated by TCRdb to about 2017). Study-wide context: Between late 2015 and March 2016, a handful of patients in China with histopathologically diagnosed primary liver carcinoma had surgical resection. Of the five patients (three men and two women, aged 30 to 69 years), four had hepatocellular carcinoma and one had combined HCC and intrahepatic cholangiocarcinoma. The five patients had tumors of stage T1-T3 N0M0, with maximum diameters ranging from roughly 4.2 to 11 cm. Each sample produced about 3.5 to 8 million productive TCRbeta reads, and read depth showed no significant difference between tissue types. TCRbeta repertoire sequencing, expression microarrays and whole-exome sequencing were combined in the study across five regions of each liver tumor, with adjacent normal tissue and blood also included. A total of about 35 specimens from 5 patients, comprising some 25 tumor regions, 5 adjacent noncancerous liver tissues and 5 peripheral blood samples, were covered by TCRbeta repertoire sequencing. Reproducibility between technical replicate repertoires was high, with correlation coefficients above 0.95 and mean shared-clone rates approximately 0.88. What the research found in general, with its limitations: The top 250 clones made up a significantly larger repertoire fraction in tumors than in blood (p = 0.039). Comparison of CD4+ and CD8+ T cell repertoires was precluded by the use of bulk unsorted samples. Only a few patients were included in the study, and the authors note that the findings should be validated in a larger study. Repertoire overlap was found to be higher between tumor regions (mean approximately 35%) than between tumor-adjacent (around 17%) or tumor-blood (14%) pairs, consistent with antigen-driven expansion. Only the TCR beta chain was sequenced, which likely underestimates true repertoire diversity because unpaired alpha chains were not captured.

A constant-region primer and ProtoScript II reverse transcriptase were used to reverse-transcribe TCRbeta-specific cDNA from approximately 550 ng total RNA. The TCRbeta libraries were prepared through three rounds of nested multiplex PCR following a slightly modified ARM-PCR procedure. The first two PCR rounds used multiplex TRBV1-TRBV30 forward primers with a Cbeta reverse primer, each for roughly 10 cycles. Sample barcodes and Illumina adapters were added in a final 25-cycle PCR using Deep VentR polymerase. Before sequencing, amplicons between 200 and 500 bp were purified from gel using a QIAquick gel extraction kit. An Illumina HiSeq 2500 was used to sequence the TCRbeta amplicons, generating 250-bp paired-end reads. The paper's data handling went like this. Quality trimming of reads was performed with Trimmomatic v0.33, and paired reads were merged with FLASH v1.2.11 so that full CDR3 sequences could be recovered. V, D and J germline segments were assigned to the rearranged TCRbeta sequences by MiGEC v1.2.1b. Clonotype statistics and Shannon-Wiener diversity indices were computed with VDJtools v1.0.0. Except for diversity analysis, only the 250 most abundant clonotypes of each sample were used in subsequent analyses to reduce sampling bias. TCRdb trimmed the raw reads at Q25, called clones with MiXCR and kept productive beta chains. Here each entry gathers all rows of one CDR3 protein and keeps the most common genes and DNA. TCRdb's processing, not the authors' own work, is the source of the V and J calls. The table for this sample lists about 330,000 distinct CDR3 sequences; about 65% of them were counted only once. Of the sample, about 6% is held by the ten largest clones.

The CDR3 starts with the cysteine, ends with the phenylalanine, and has 19 residues. The retained sequence is limited to the CDR3, 57 bases, with the frame set at the first base. CDR1 and CDR2 are drawn from the germline V gene (reference sequence): MNHNY, SVGAGI. In regard to this clonotype: Its target antigen remains unknown. This clone may be a read error of a much larger clone one base away.

RNA from unsorted whole blood was extracted with TRIzol reagent, and germline DNA was obtained with the DNeasy Blood & Tissue kit. At the time of sampling, the patients were treatment-naive and had chronic HBV infection. Approximately 4.1 milliliters of peripheral blood were collected into K2EDTA tubes before surgery. This clonotype originated in a man in his forties or fifties with primary liver carcinoma and hepatitis B virus infection. The specimen sequenced was peripheral blood. This chain joins TRBV6-6 to TRBJ2-1, with 8 bases in between that match TRBD2. The CDR3: CASSRKKAQVRTSYDEQFF. The DNA is TGTGCCAGCAGTAGAAAGAAGGCACAGGTCAGGACTAGCTACGATGAGCAGTTCTTC.